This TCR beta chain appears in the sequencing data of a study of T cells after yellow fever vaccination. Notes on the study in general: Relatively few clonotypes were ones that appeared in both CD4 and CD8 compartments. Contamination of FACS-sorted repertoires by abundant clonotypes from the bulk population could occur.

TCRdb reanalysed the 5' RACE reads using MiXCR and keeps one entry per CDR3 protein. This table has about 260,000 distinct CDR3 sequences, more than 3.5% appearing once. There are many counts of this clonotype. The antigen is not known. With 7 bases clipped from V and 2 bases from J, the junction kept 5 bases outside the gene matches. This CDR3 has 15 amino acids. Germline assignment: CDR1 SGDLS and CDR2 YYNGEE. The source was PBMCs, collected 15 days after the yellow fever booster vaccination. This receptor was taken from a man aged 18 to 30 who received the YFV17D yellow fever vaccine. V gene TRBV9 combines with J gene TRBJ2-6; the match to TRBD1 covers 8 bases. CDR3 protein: CASGQGSPGANVLTF. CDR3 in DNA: TGTGCCAGCGGACAGGGTTCACCTGGGGCCAACGTCCTGACTTTC.